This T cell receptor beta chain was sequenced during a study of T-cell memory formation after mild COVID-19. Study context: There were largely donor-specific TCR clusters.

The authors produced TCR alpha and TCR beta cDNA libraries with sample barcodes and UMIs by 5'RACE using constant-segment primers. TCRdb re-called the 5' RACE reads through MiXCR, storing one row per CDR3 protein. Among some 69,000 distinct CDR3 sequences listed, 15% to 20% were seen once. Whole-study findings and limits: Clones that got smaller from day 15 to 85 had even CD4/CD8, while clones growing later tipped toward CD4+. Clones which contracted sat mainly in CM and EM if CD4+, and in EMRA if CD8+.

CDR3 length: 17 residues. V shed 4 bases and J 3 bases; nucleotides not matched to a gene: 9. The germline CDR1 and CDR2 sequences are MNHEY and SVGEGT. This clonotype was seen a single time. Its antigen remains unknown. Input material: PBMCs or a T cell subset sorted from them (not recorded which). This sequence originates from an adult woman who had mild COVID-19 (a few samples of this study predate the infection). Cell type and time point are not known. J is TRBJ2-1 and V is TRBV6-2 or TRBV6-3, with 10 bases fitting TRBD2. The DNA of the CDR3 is TGTGCCAGCAGTTGGAGCCTGAGGACTAGCGGCTACAATGAGCAGTTCTTC. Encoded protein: CASSWSLRTSGYNEQFF.